This is a list of T cell receptor beta chains from one sample in a study of tumor-infiltrating lymphocytes in primary liver carcinoma. TCRdb fed the multiplex PCR reads into MiXCR, producing one record per CDR3 protein. The table records roughly 36,000 distinct CDR3 sequences, approximately 71% of them present only once. Sequencing input: tumor-adjacent normal liver tissue. These receptor sequences come from a man aged 40-50 years with primary liver carcinoma and hepatitis B virus infection. Both conserved end residues are part of each CDR3. Fields, in order: clone size, D gene, J gene, V gene, CDR3 DNA, CDR3 protein. A D gene is named only where the DNA matches it firmly. Clone sizes are given selectively: once, few, many, or a class where the clone is expanded.

clone_size: hyperexpanded
d_call: -
j_call: TRBJ2-7
v_call: TRBV11-1
cdr3_nt: TGTGCCAGCAGGGGGAAGCGATCCTACGAGCAGTACTTC
cdr3_aa: CASRGKRSYEQYF

clone_size: -
d_call: -
j_call: TRBJ1-5
v_call: TRBV4-1
cdr3_nt: TGCACCAGCAGTCCCACAGAGGGGAGCAATCAGCTCCAGCATTTT
cdr3_aa: CTSSPTEGSNQLQHF

clone_size: -
d_call: -
j_call: TRBJ2-4
v_call: TRBV13
cdr3_nt: TGTGCTAGCAGCTTAATCTCCGTGGGGTTGGACAAAAACATTCAGTACTTC
cdr3_aa: CASSLISVGLDKNIQYF

clone_size: -
d_call: TRBD2
j_call: TRBJ2-1
v_call: TRBV6-5
cdr3_nt: TGTGCCAGCAATCGCGGGAGTCGAAGTGATCAGTTCTTC
cdr3_aa: CASNRGSRSDQFF

clone_size: -
d_call: TRBD1
j_call: TRBJ2-3
v_call: TRBV29-1
cdr3_nt: TGTAGCGTTTCCGGAACAGGGGCGTCAAATACGCAGTATTTT
cdr3_aa: CSVSGTGASNTQYF

clone_size: -
d_call: TRBD2
j_call: TRBJ2-1
v_call: TRBV6-1
cdr3_nt: TGCGCCAGCTCCCGCGGGAGGGAGTCCTACAATGTGCAGTTCTTC
cdr3_aa: CASSRGRESYNVQFF

clone_size: -
d_call: TRBD2
j_call: TRBJ2-1
v_call: TRBV10-2
cdr3_nt: TGCGCCAACAGTGATGTACTAGCGGGAGATCTTGAGCAGTTCTTC
cdr3_aa: CANSDVLAGDLEQFF

clone_size: -
d_call: TRBD2
j_call: TRBJ2-3
v_call: TRBV6-4
cdr3_nt: TGTGCCAGCAGTGGGACTAGCGAGAGCACAGATACGCAGTATTTT
cdr3_aa: CASSGTSESTDTQYF

clone_size: -
d_call: -
j_call: TRBJ2-7
v_call: TRBV28
cdr3_nt: TGTGCCAGCAGTCCGAGCGAACTCCCCTACGAGCAGTACTTC
cdr3_aa: CASSPSELPYEQYF

clone_size: -
d_call: -
j_call: TRBJ2-4
v_call: TRBV4-3
cdr3_nt: TGCACCAGCAGCCAAGATGGCAGCCTAGACAAAAACATTCAGTATTTC
cdr3_aa: CTSSQDGSLDKNIQYF

clone_size: -
d_call: TRBD1
j_call: TRBJ1-1
v_call: TRBV6-1
cdr3_nt: TGTGCCAGCATCGAAGGTAAAGGGCAGGGGGCTAACACTGAAGCTTTCTTT
cdr3_aa: CASIEGKGQGANTEAFF

clone_size: -
d_call: -
j_call: TRBJ2-3
v_call: TRBV7-2
cdr3_nt: TGTGCCAGCAGCTTATTAGCGCGAGGTACGCAGTATTTT
cdr3_aa: CASSLLARGTQYF

clone_size: once
d_call: TRBD1
j_call: TRBJ2-5
v_call: TRBV10-1
cdr3_nt: TGCGCCAGCAGTACAGGGGCGCAAGCGACTCAGTACTTC
cdr3_aa: CASSTGAQATQYF

clone_size: -
d_call: TRBD1
j_call: TRBJ1-2
v_call: TRBV29-1
cdr3_nt: TGCAGCGCCGTGACAGGGGCTAACTATTGCTACACCTTC
cdr3_aa: CSAVTGANYCYTF

clone_size: -
d_call: -
j_call: TRBJ2-1
v_call: TRBV28
cdr3_nt: TGTGTCAGCACTTCCCCCAGGGAGGGGGATGAACAGTTCTTC
cdr3_aa: CVSTSPREGDEQFF

clone_size: few
d_call: -
j_call: TRBJ1-2
v_call: TRBV20-1
cdr3_nt: TGCAGTGCTAGAGGACAGGCAAGAAACTATGGCTACACCTTC
cdr3_aa: CSARGQARNYGYTF

clone_size: -
d_call: -
j_call: TRBJ2-5
v_call: TRBV5-5
cdr3_nt: TGTGCCAGCAGTAAAATCCGGGACAAGTTGTACCAAGAGACCCAGTACTTC
cdr3_aa: CASSKIRDKLYQETQYF

clone_size: few
d_call: -
j_call: TRBJ1-2
v_call: TRBV12-3/TRBV12-4
cdr3_nt: TGTGCCAGCAGTTTAATAGGGCTAGTCGACTACACCTTC
cdr3_aa: CASSLIGLVDYTF

clone_size: -
d_call: -
j_call: TRBJ2-5
v_call: TRBV29-1
cdr3_nt: TGCGGCGTCGTGGACGGGCGGGAACATGAGACCCAGTACTTC
cdr3_aa: CGVVDGREHETQYF

clone_size: many
d_call: -
j_call: TRBJ1-5
v_call: TRBV5-6
cdr3_nt: TGTGCCAGCAGCTTGGGGTATGATAATCAGCCCCAGCATTTT
cdr3_aa: CASSLGYDNQPQHF

clone_size: -
d_call: TRBD2
j_call: TRBJ2-3
v_call: TRBV5-1
cdr3_nt: TGCGCCAGCAGCTTTTTAGCGGGGCCAGAAGATACGCACTATTTT
cdr3_aa: CASSFLAGPEDTHYF

clone_size: -
d_call: TRBD2
j_call: TRBJ2-1
v_call: TRBV6-1
cdr3_nt: TGTACCAGCAGTGAAGAGGCGGGAGGATACAATGAGAAGTTCTTC
cdr3_aa: CTSSEEAGGYNEKFF

clone_size: -
d_call: TRBD1
j_call: TRBJ1-1
v_call: TRBV11-3
cdr3_nt: TGTGCCAGCAGCACTCGACAGGGGGCTGAAGTTTTCTTT
cdr3_aa: CASSTRQGAEVFF

clone_size: -
d_call: -
j_call: TRBJ1-2
v_call: TRBV29-1
cdr3_nt: TGCAGCGTTTGTGGGAACTATGGCAACACCTTC
cdr3_aa: CSVCGNYGNTF

clone_size: medium-sized
d_call: TRBD1
j_call: TRBJ2-5
v_call: TRBV29-1
cdr3_nt: TGCAGCGTTGGAGAACAGGGGACGGATCGAGAGACCCAGTACTTC
cdr3_aa: CSVGEQGTDRETQYF

clone_size: -
d_call: -
j_call: TRBJ1-4
v_call: TRBV4-3
cdr3_nt: TGCGCCAGCAACCAAGAGTATAGCAGGGGACGCGAAACTAATGAAAAACTGTTTTTT
cdr3_aa: CASNQEYSRGRETNEKLFF

clone_size: -
d_call: TRBD2
j_call: TRBJ2-1
v_call: TRBV6-4
cdr3_nt: TGCGCCAGCAGTGACTCAGCGGGAGGGAGTGAACAGTTCTTC
cdr3_aa: CASSDSAGGSEQFF

clone_size: many
d_call: TRBD1
j_call: TRBJ2-7
v_call: TRBV11-2
cdr3_nt: TGTGCCAGCAGCTTGGCCGGGACAGGGTTAAGAGAGCAGTACTTC
cdr3_aa: CASSLAGTGLREQYF

clone_size: once
d_call: -
j_call: TRBJ2-5
v_call: TRBV6-1
cdr3_nt: TGTGCCAGTAATGGTGCAGGGAGAGAGACCCAGTACTTC
cdr3_aa: CASNGAGRETQYF

clone_size: -
d_call: TRBD2
j_call: TRBJ2-3
v_call: TRBV6-1
cdr3_nt: TGTGCCGGCAGTGAAGGGCAGCGGGACTCAGATACGCAGTATTTT
cdr3_aa: CAGSEGQRDSDTQYF